This is a list of T cell receptor beta chains from one sample in a study of OX40 agonist ivuxolimab in advanced cancers. Data came from immunoSEQ multiplex PCR; TCRdb stores just in-frame clones and leaves some out. The table has some 80,000 clones, about 80% seen once. The specimen was CD4+ or CD8+ T cells sorted from blood, collected in a trial of the OX40 agonist ivuxolimab. Source of these receptors: an adult with an advanced solid tumor such as melanoma, head and neck, liver or kidney cancer. Both conserved end residues are part of each CDR3. Fields, in order: clone size, J gene, V gene, D gene, CDR3 DNA, CDR3 protein. The D gene is left open where the match is weak. Clone size is given for some rows only: seen once, a few or many times, or a class if the clone is expanded.

NA	TRBJ1-5	TRBV7-9	TRBD1	TGTGCCAGCAGCTTTACAGGGGGCCCCAATCAGCCCCAGCATTTT	CASSFTGGPNQPQHF
NA	TRBJ2-6	TRBV5-1	NA	TGCGCCAGCAGCTTGACCTCCCAGGGCGGCTCTGGGGCCAACGTCCTGACTTTC	CASSLTSQGGSGANVLTF
NA	TRBJ2-3	TRBV5-4	NA	TGTGCCAGCAGCTTATCCACAGGGTTAACAGATACGCAGTATTTT	CASSLSTGLTDTQYF
NA	TRBJ1-2	TRBV28	TRBD1	TGTGCCAGCGGGCTTGGACAGGCCGATGGCTACACCTTC	CASGLGQADGYTF
NA	TRBJ1-5	TRBV14	NA	TGTGCCAGCAGCCAGGGGACCCAGCCCCAGCATTTT	CASSQGTQPQHF
NA	TRBJ2-3	TRBV2	NA	TGTGCCAGCAGCAGCACAGATACGCAGTATTTT	CASSSTDTQYF
NA	TRBJ2-2	TRBV5-1	NA	TGCGCCAGCAGCTTGGGAAGAAACACCGGGGAGCTGTTTTTT	CASSLGRNTGELFF
NA	TRBJ1-2	TRBV28	TRBD1	TGTGCCAGCAGTTACGCCCTCTCGCGACAGGGGGGATTGAGGGATGGCTACACCTTC	CASSYALSRQGGLRDGYTF
NA	TRBJ1-2	TRBV27	TRBD1	TGTGCCAGCTCAGACAGGGGGTTTGGCTACACCTTC	CASSDRGFGYTF
once	TRBJ1-1	TRBV6-5	NA	TGTGCCAGCAGTTACTCCCGGACCCAGAGTGATGAAGCTTTCTTT	CASSYSRTQSDEAFF
NA	TRBJ1-2	TRBV29-1	TRBD1	TGCAGCTCCTCGGGCTTGGGACAGGGACGAGGCTACACCTTC	CSSSGLGQGRGYTF
NA	TRBJ2-5	TRBV5-4	TRBD2	TGTGCCAGCAGCTTCGCGGGAGGTCTGGAGACCCAGTACTTC	CASSFAGGLETQYF
once	TRBJ2-1	TRBV5-1	NA	TGCGCCAGCAGCTTGGGGGACGAGCACAATGAGCAGTTCTTC	CASSLGDEHNEQFF
NA	TRBJ2-1	TRBV28	TRBD2	TGTGCCAGCAGTTTACCCCCGGGGACTAGTTATGAGCAGTTCTTC	CASSLPPGTSYEQFF
NA	TRBJ1-1	TRBV18	NA	TGTGCCAGCTCACCCATACACGGTGAAGCTTTCTTT	CASSPIHGEAFF
NA	TRBJ1-4	TRBV6-5	TRBD1	TGTGCCAGCAGGACCGGGACAGGGGGAGGAAAACTGTTTTTT	CASRTGTGGGKLFF
few	TRBJ2-3	TRBV7-2	TRBD1	TGTGCCAGCAGCGGGACAGGGTTCGGGACAGATACGCAGTATTTT	CASSGTGFGTDTQYF
NA	TRBJ1-1	TRBV28	TRBD1	TGTGCCAGCAGTTTAACCGGGACAGTGAACACTGAAGCTTTCTTT	CASSLTGTVNTEAFF
few	TRBJ1-2	TRBV7-3	TRBD1	TGTGCCAGCAGCCTGGGACAGGGCCCCTGGGATGGCTACACCTTC	CASSLGQGPWDGYTF
NA	TRBJ1-5	TRBV19	NA	TGTGCCAGTAGTATAGATGCGGGTCAGCCCCAGCATTTT	CASSIDAGQPQHF
NA	TRBJ2-3	TRBV29-1	NA	TGCAGCGCTGAAAGGAGCACTCGGGCAGGCACAGATACGCAGTATTTT	CSAERSTRAGTDTQYF
NA	TRBJ1-1	TRBV10-1	NA	TGCGCCAGCTCCTCTACAGGGTTCACTGAAGCTTTCTTT	CASSSTGFTEAFF
NA	TRBJ1-1	TRBV18	NA	TGTGCCAGCTCACCTTCCTCGCGGGAAGCTTTCTTT	CASSPSSREAFF
NA	TRBJ1-4	TRBV5-1	NA	TGCGCCAGCAGCTTGTCTATAGGGGTAAAGGAAAAACTGTTTTTT	CASSLSIGVKEKLFF
few	TRBJ2-3	TRBV7-9	TRBD2	TGTGCCAGCAGCGCAAGCGGCGGCGGGGGGCAAAGAGGAACAGATACGCAGTATTTT	CASSASGGGGQRGTDTQYF
NA	TRBJ2-6	TRBV5-8	NA	TGTGCCAGCAGCTTTCTTCAAGGGGCCGGGGCCAACGTCCTGACTTTC	CASSFLQGAGANVLTF
NA	TRBJ1-1	TRBV14	TRBD1	TGTGCCAGCAGCCAAGCAAGGACAGGGAACACTGAAGCTTTCTTT	CASSQARTGNTEAFF
NA	TRBJ1-2	TRBV14	NA	TGTGCCAGCAGCCTGTTCGGGACAAGCTATGGCTACACCTTC	CASSLFGTSYGYTF
NA	TRBJ1-4	TRBV7-9	TRBD1	TGTGCCAGCAGCTTTGGTGACAGGGGGCCGGCTAATGAAAAACTGTTTTTT	CASSFGDRGPANEKLFF
NA	TRBJ2-1	TRBV2	NA	TGTGCCAGCAGTGAAGTTGGGGATACCTACAATGAGCAGTTCTTC	CASSEVGDTYNEQFF
NA	TRBJ2-5	TRBV2	NA	TGTGCCAGCGACGCCCTGAGAAGGGGACGACAAGAGACCCAGTACTTC	CASDALRRGRQETQYF
NA	TRBJ1-6	TRBV23-1	TRBD1	TGCGCCAGCAGTCCCCCGGGACAGGGCCTCTACGGGTCACCCCTCCACTTT	CASSPPGQGLYGSPLHF
NA	TRBJ1-1	TRBV4-3	NA	TGCGCCAGCAGGCGGTGGAGGAGCACTGAAGCTTTCTTT	CASRRWRSTEAFF
NA	TRBJ1-2	TRBV11-2	NA	TGTGCCAGCAGCTTTTCAGGGAGCTATGGCTACACCTTC	CASSFSGSYGYTF
once	TRBJ1-2	TRBV29-1	NA	TGCAGCGTTCTTCAGGGTGGTCAGCACTATGGCTACACCTTC	CSVLQGGQHYGYTF
once	TRBJ2-1	TRBV11-3	NA	TGTGCCAGCAGCTTAGGATCCGGAAAGGGGTACAATGAGCAGTTCTTC	CASSLGSGKGYNEQFF
NA	TRBJ2-2	TRBV5-4	TRBD1	TGTGCCAGCAGCTTGATGGGACAGGGGGCCGAGCTGTTTTTT	CASSLMGQGAELFF
NA	TRBJ2-5	TRBV7-6	TRBD2	TGTGCCAGCAGCTTAGGAGGAGCGGGAGCGGGGGAGACCCAGTACTTC	CASSLGGAGAGETQYF
NA	TRBJ1-2	TRBV5-1	NA	TGCGCCAGCAGCTTGACGTCGCAGATTAATTATGGCTACACCTTC	CASSLTSQINYGYTF
NA	TRBJ1-2	TRBV5-1	TRBD1	TGCGCCAGCAGCTTAGGCACGGGACAGGGGATGATTGGCTACACCTTC	CASSLGTGQGMIGYTF
NA	TRBJ1-1	TRBV5-1	NA	TGCGCCAGCAGCTTGGGCCCTAGGGAAGGGGTCACTGAAGCTTTCTTT	CASSLGPREGVTEAFF
NA	TRBJ2-7	TRBV19	NA	TGTGCCAGTAGTTTTGGCGGGACTGCTAACGAGCAGTACTTC	CASSFGGTANEQYF
NA	TRBJ1-5	TRBV19	NA	TGTGCCAGTAGTCCCCATAGGGCGATTAATCAGCCCCAGCATTTT	CASSPHRAINQPQHF
NA	TRBJ1-6	TRBV14	TRBD1	TGTGCCAGCAGCCCACAGGGGACCTATAATTCACCCCTCCACTTT	CASSPQGTYNSPLHF
NA	TRBJ1-1	TRBV5-6	NA	TGTGCCAGTGGACGCAAGGGGAACACTGAAGCTTTCTTT	CASGRKGNTEAFF
NA	TRBJ2-5	TRBV5-1	NA	TGCGCCAGCAGCTTGGAACAAGGGAAAGAGACCCAGTACTTC	CASSLEQGKETQYF
once	TRBJ2-2	TRBV27	NA	TGTGCCAGCACCTTCAGGGAAACCGGGGAGCTGTTTTTT	CASTFRETGELFF
once	TRBJ2-5	TRBV11-3	NA	TGTGCCAGCAGTTTTCCCGGGACACTGTACCAAGAGACCCAGTACTTC	CASSFPGTLYQETQYF
NA	TRBJ2-1	TRBV7-2	TRBD2	TGTGCCAGCAGCTTAACGGGAGGGCCCGTACGCTCCTACAATGAGCAGTTCTTC	CASSLTGGPVRSYNEQFF
once	TRBJ1-4	TRBV29-1	NA	TGCAGCGTACTAACGATAGGTGAAAAACTGTTTTTT	CSVLTIGEKLFF
NA	TRBJ2-3	TRBV18	TRBD1	TGTGCCACCTTGACAGGGTACACAGATACGCAGTATTTT	CATLTGYTDTQYF
NA	TRBJ2-1	TRBV28	NA	TGTGCCAGCAGGGCGAGGGACAAAAAGGGGGTTAAGCAGTTCTTC	CASRARDKKGVKQFF
NA	TRBJ1-1	TRBV6-1	TRBD1	TGTGCCAGCAGGTTACTACAGGGGGAAACTGAAGCTTTCTTT	CASRLLQGETEAFF
NA	TRBJ2-1	TRBV9	TRBD2	TGTGCCAGCAGCGTAGTTAGCGGGAGGGCCCTGGATGAGCAGTTCTTC	CASSVVSGRALDEQFF
NA	TRBJ2-5	TRBV18	NA	TGTGCCAGCTCACCAGGGCAGCAAGAGACCCAGTACTTC	CASSPGQQETQYF
once	TRBJ1-4	TRBV28	NA	TGTGCCAGCAGTTTTTACGAGGGAAGGGGAAAACTGTTTTTT	CASSFYEGRGKLFF
few	TRBJ2-1	TRBV7-6	TRBD1	TGTGCCAGCAGCTTAGCAGGGACAGGGACCAATGAGCAGTTCTTC	CASSLAGTGTNEQFF
NA	TRBJ2-2	TRBV6-1	NA	TGTGCCAGCATAAAGCACACCGGGGAGCTGTTTTTT	CASIKHTGELFF
NA	TRBJ2-7	TRBV7-8	NA	TGTGCCAGCAGCCCCATAGTAATCGGCTCCTTCTACGAGCAGTACTTC	CASSPIVIGSFYEQYF